The sample holds one count of the clone carrying this T cell receptor beta chain. The sample is drawn from a study of cytomegalovirus exposure and HLA in healthy donors. The ends were cut back, 3 bases at V and 4 bases at J, with 12 bases in the middle. Germline lookup yields CDR1 MDHEN and CDR2 SYDVKM. CDR3 length: 14 residues. Produced via immunoSEQ multiplex PCR; TCRdb's table is partial and in-frame only. This sample has about 120,000 clones, with about 87% found just once. The source material was PBMCs. The J gene is TRBJ2-5, the V gene TRBV28; possible D gene TRBD2, 5 bases. This TCR came from a young woman in good health and CMV-seronegative. CDR3 sequence (DNA): TGTGCCAGCAGTTTTCACGGGGATCTAGAGACCCAGTACTTC. Translated, it gives CASSFHGDLETQYF.